The 20 T cell receptor beta chains below come from one sample, sequenced in a study of shared clonotypes between healthy human individuals. Terminally differentiated effector memory CD45RA+ cells were excluded from the naive CD8 cells, which were CD45RO-negative and positively selected for CCR7. Some clones are missing from TCRdb's copy, which holds only in-frame ones; the method was immunoSEQ multiplex PCR. The sample has some 740,000 clones; 90% to 95% are singletons. Input material: naive CD8+ T cells sorted from blood. The receptors were gathered from a man aged 25 to 40 in good health.

The chain is built from TRBV2 and TRBJ2-3; TRBD2 matches 7 bases. V dropped 8 bases and J dropped 2; count of bases not matched to a gene: 13. Per the germline V gene, CDR1 is SNHLY and CDR2 is FYNNEI. This CDR3 comprises 16 residues. The CDR3 is CASGKLASGSTDTQYF. The CDR3 region has the DNA TGTGCCAGCGGAAAGCTGGCTAGCGGATCCACAGATACGCAGTATTTT.

The chain recombines TRBV27 with TRBJ2-3, with 10 positions matching TRBD2. Germline trimming cut 3 bases from V and 0 bases from J; bases unmatched to any gene: 3. Per germline, CDR1 MNHEY and CDR2 SMNVEV (reference sequence). The CDR3 contains 16 residues. The CDR3 protein is CASSFGLAVSTDTQYF. The CDR3 nucleotides are TGTGCCAGCAGTTTCGGACTAGCGGTTAGCACAGATACGCAGTATTTT.

This chain uses TRBV28 with TRBJ2-7, with no clear D. The CDR3 extends over 12 amino acids. The germline V gene encodes CDR1 MDHEN and CDR2 SYDVKM. Trimming shortened V by 2 bases and J by 4 bases, and 6 bases separated the two germline ends. CDR3: CASSLGIYEQYF. The DNA of the CDR3 is TGTGCCAGCAGTTTAGGGATATACGAGCAGTACTTC.

The rearrangement joins TRBV7-9 to TRBJ2-7, with 7 bases identical to TRBD1. The CDR3 spans 13 residues. Germline-derived CDR1 and CDR2 are SEHNR and FQNEAQ (reference sequence). Germline trimming cut 6 bases from V and 7 bases from J; bases unmatched to any gene: 9. The CDR3 sequence is CASSSHRGGEQYF. In DNA form, the CDR3 reads TGTGCCAGCAGTTCCCACAGGGGTGGAGAGCAGTACTTC. Full variable domain (rest looked up from reference TRBV7-9 and TRBJ2-7): DTGVSQNPRHKITKRGQNVTFRCDPISEHNRLYWYRQTLGQGPEFLTYFQNEAQLEKSRLLSDRFSAERPKGSFSTLEIQRTEQGDSAMYLCASSSHRGGEQYFGPGTRLTVT.

The rearrangement joins TRBV4-1 to TRBJ1-3; D ambiguous. Germline lookup yields CDR1 MGHRA and CDR2 YSYEKL. The length of the CDR3 is 19 residues. Deletions cut 5 bases from V and 0 bases from J, with 23 bases between. CDR3 coding DNA: TGCGCCAGCAGCAAAGGCCCAGGAGAAGTCTTACCCTCTGGAAACACCATATATTTT. Amino acid sequence: CASSKGPGEVLPSGNTIYF.

The chain employs TRBV9 and TRBJ2-1; D is unresolved. V was shortened by 4 bases and J by 8 bases, with 16 bases between the two germline ends. The CDR3 has 14 amino acids. Germline V CDR1 and CDR2: SGDLS, YYNGEE. CDR3 coding DNA: TGTGCCAGCAGCTTCTCTCGATCGTCTCATGAGCAGTTCTTC. It yields the protein CASSFSRSSHEQFF.

This chain joins TRBV9 and TRBJ2-7; no reliable D call. Per germline, CDR1 SGDLS and CDR2 YYNGEE. CDR3 length: 15 residues. V was pared by 0 bases and J by 1 base, with 11 bases between. The CDR3 DNA follows: TGTGCCAGCAGCGTAGGGCCCCGCTCTTCCTACGAGCAGTACTTC. Its protein is CASSVGPRSSYEQYF. The whole variable domain, filled in from reference TRBV9 and TRBJ2-7, reads DSGVTQTPKHLITATGQRVTLRCSPRSGDLSVYWYQQSLDQGLQFLIQYYNGEERAKGNILERFSAQQFPDLHSELNLSSLELGDSALYFCASSVGPRSSYEQYFGPGTRLTVT.

The CDR3 loop reads CASSLRQETGELFF. The CDR3 nucleotides are TGCGCCAGCAGCTTGAGACAGGAAACCGGGGAGCTGTTTTTT. The rearrangement uses TRBV5-1 and TRBJ2-2, with D tentatively TRBD1 (6 bases). This CDR3 is 14 amino acids long. V was clipped by 1 base and J by 5 bases, with 9 bases between them. CDR1 is SGHRS and CDR2 is YFSETQ in the germline V gene.

The chain has TRBV4-1 and TRBJ2-7, with no clear D. The CDR3 runs to 15 residues. CDR1 is MGHRA, CDR2 YSYEKL, per germline. V lost 1 base and J 4 bases, leaving 14 bases between the germline ends. The CDR3 DNA is TGCGCCAGCAGCCAAGGGCGAAGCCAGATTTACGAGCAGTACTTC. Translating it yields CASSQGRSQIYEQYF.

The CDR3 here is CASSRSGILNEQFF. CDR3 DNA: TGTGCCAGTAGTCGTAGCGGGATTCTCAATGAGCAGTTCTTC. The chain couples TRBV19 to TRBJ2-1; TRBD2 aligns across 8 bases. The CDR3 spans 14 residues. V lost 5 bases, J lost 6 bases, and 6 bases stayed unmatched. Germline loops: CDR1 LNHDA, CDR2 SQIVND (reference sequence).

As regards this clone: The junction and the germline gene differ at one end; a read error may be behind it. The V call is TRBV2, the J call TRBJ1-1; D remains ambiguous. Germline CDR1 is SNHLY and CDR2 is FYNNEI. The CDR3 covers 10 residues. CDR3 DNA sequence: TGTGCCAGCAGCCGAGATGGGATAGACTTT. Protein sequence: CASSRDGIDF.

The chain is built from TRBV18 and TRBJ2-5; D perhaps matches TRBD2 (6 bases). CDR3 length equals 15 residues. The V and J ends lost 5 bases and 5 bases respectively, with 18 bases between them. Germline V gene data show CDR1 as KGHSH and CDR2 as LQKENI. CDR3 loop: CASSTTGPGGETQYF. The CDR3 coding sequence is TGTGCCAGCTCAACGACGGGACCTGGAGGGGAGACCCAGTACTTC.

This clone occurred a few times. This rearrangement joins TRBV7-9 to TRBJ1-1; 7 positions match TRBD1. In germline, CDR1 is SEHNR, CDR2 FQNEAQ (reference sequence). With 4 bases clipped from V and 5 bases from J, the junction kept 7 bases outside the gene matches. The CDR3 runs 14 residues. The CDR3 DNA is TGTGCCAGCAGCTCGACGACAGGGTGGACTGAAGCTTTCTTT. It is translated as CASSSTTGWTEAFF.

The genes are TRBV10-3 and TRBJ1-2; weak D call: TRBD1 (6 bases). The germline V gene has CDR1 ENHRY and CDR2 SYGVKD. This CDR3 is 12 amino acids long. The V end was cut by 5 bases, the J end by 6 bases, with 10 bases between. The CDR3 protein is CAISPPGDGYTF. Here the CDR3 DNA reads TGTGCCATCAGTCCCCCAGGGGATGGCTACACCTTC.

The rearrangement links TRBV27 to TRBJ2-7; 8 bases map to TRBD1. Germline loops: CDR1 MNHEY, CDR2 SMNVEV (reference sequence). Unmatched junction bases numbered 6, after V lost 8 bases and J lost 0 bases. This CDR3 comprises 14 residues. CDR3 sequence reads: CASGTGPSSYEQYF. The CDR3 nucleotides are TGTGCCAGCGGGACAGGCCCGAGCTCCTACGAGCAGTACTTC.

The chain employs TRBV13 and TRBJ2-7; TRBD1 matches at 10 bases. Germline V lookup: CDR1 PRHDT, CDR2 FYEKMQ (reference sequence). V lost 8 bases, J lost 1 base, and 2 bases stayed unmatched. The CDR3 runs to 13 residues. CDR3 sequence (DNA): TGTGCCAGCCGGACAGGGGGATCCTACGAGCAGTACTTC. The encoded protein is CASRTGGSYEQYF.

The chain recombines TRBV27 with TRBJ2-1; no firm D call. V lost 2 bases and J 4 bases, leaving 12 bases between the germline ends. Germline CDR1 and CDR2: MNHEY and SMNVEV (reference sequence). This CDR3 has 15 residues. CDR3 region: CASSLIGVSYNEQFF. CDR3 bases: TGTGCCAGCAGTTTAATCGGTGTCTCATACAATGAGCAGTTCTTC.

This clone was seen once. The CDR3: CASSHRLAGVYEQYF. In DNA form, the CDR3 reads TGTGCCAGCAGCCACCGACTAGCGGGAGTGTACGAGCAGTACTTC. The V and J genes are TRBV11-2 and TRBJ2-7; TRBD2 matches 12 bases. The V gene end was trimmed by 5 bases and the J gene end by 4 bases; junction bases not matched to a gene: 6. The CDR3 covers 15 residues. Germline V gene sequence: CDR1 SGHAT, CDR2 FQNNGV. The full variable domain, rest sourced from reference TRBV11-2 and TRBJ2-7, is EAGVAQSPRYKIIEKRQSVAFWCNPISGHATLYWYQQILGQGPKLLIQFQNNGVVDDSQLPKDRFSAERLKGVDSTLKIQPAKLEDSAVYLCASSHRLAGVYEQYFGPGTRLTVT.

V gene TRBV7-9 combines with J gene TRBJ2-1, with no clear D. The CDR3 covers 13 residues. The V and J ends lost 3 bases and 6 bases respectively, with 9 bases between them. Germline lookup yields CDR1 SEHNR and CDR2 FQNEAQ (reference sequence). The CDR3 loop reads CASSFWTLNEQFF. The DNA for the CDR3 is TGTGCCAGCAGCTTCTGGACCCTCAATGAGCAGTTCTTC.

CDR3 coding DNA: TGTGCCAGCAGTTGGGGGACAGTCAGTCGCAATGAGCAGTTCTTC. Protein product: CASSWGTVSRNEQFF. The chain combines TRBV6-5 with TRBJ2-1; 7 bases are a match to TRBD1. The CDR3 is 15 amino acids. CDR1 and CDR2 from the germline V gene are MNHEY and SVGAGI. The ends lost 4 bases at V and 6 bases at J; junction bases unmatched: 9.